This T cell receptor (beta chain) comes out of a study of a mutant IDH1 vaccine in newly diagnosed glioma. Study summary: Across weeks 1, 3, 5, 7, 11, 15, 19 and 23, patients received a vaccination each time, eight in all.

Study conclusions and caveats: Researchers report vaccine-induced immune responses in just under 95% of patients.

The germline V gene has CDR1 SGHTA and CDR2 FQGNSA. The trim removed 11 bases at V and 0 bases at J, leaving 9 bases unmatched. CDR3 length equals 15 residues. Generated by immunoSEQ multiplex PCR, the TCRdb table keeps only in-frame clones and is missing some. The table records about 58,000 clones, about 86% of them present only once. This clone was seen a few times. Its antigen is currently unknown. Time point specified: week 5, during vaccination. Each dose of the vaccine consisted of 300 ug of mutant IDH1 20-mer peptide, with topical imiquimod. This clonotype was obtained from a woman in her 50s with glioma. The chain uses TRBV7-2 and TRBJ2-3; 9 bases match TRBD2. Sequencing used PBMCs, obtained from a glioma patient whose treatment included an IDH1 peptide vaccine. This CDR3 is CAARGGGGSTDTQYF. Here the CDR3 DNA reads TGTGCCGCCCGAGGCGGGGGGGGTAGCACAGATACGCAGTATTTT. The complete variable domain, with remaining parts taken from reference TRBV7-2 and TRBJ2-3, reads GAGVSQSPSNKVTEKGKDVELRCDPISGHTALYWYRQSLGQGLEFLIYFQGNSAPDKSGLPSDRFSAERTGGSVSTLTIQRTQQEDSAVYLCAARGGGGSTDTQYFGPGTRLTVL.